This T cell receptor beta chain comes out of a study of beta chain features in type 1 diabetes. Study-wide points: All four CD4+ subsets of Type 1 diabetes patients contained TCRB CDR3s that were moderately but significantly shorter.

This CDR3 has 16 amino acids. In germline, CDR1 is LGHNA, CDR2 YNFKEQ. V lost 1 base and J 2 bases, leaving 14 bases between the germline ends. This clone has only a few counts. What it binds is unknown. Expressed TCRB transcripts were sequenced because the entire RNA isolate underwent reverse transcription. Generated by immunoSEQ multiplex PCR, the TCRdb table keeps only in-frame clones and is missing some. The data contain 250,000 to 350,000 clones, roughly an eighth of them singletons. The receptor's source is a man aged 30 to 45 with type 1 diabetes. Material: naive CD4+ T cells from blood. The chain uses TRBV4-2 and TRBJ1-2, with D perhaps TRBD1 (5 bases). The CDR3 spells CASSQGRGIGNYGYTF. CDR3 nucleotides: TGTGCCAGCAGCCAAGGACGGGGGATTGGGAACTATGGCTACACCTTC.